The present entry profiles one T cell receptor (beta chain) with its context. There is no known antigen for this receptor. Per-base qualities were not stored, and no clone one base away is much larger. This record comes from a study of blood T cell repertoires in COVID-19 (dated by TCRdb to about 2020). Broadly, across the study: Samples from collaborators originated in the United States, Italy and Spain and spanned both the acute and convalescent phases of COVID-19. The material from the prospective study consisted of cDNA or gDNA derived from T cells, B-cell-depleted T cells, or PBMCs. The dataset comprised deeply sampled blood TCRbeta repertoires from subjects exposed to, actively infected with, or recovered from COVID-19. The repertoires were released in a freely available public database intended as a resource for research on the immune response to SARS-CoV-2. The samples were drawn from the first 160 participants of the ongoing ImmuneRACE study and from 950 to 1,500 subjects provided by 6 global collaborators. Sample metadata almost always included a de-identified subject ID, COVID-19 status, age in years and sex. Where available, HLA class I and class II types were obtained from metadata supplied by the sample provider rather than from assay-based typing.

Enrolling through a virtual design, the prospective study's participants ranged in age from roughly 18 to 89 years and lived across approximately 25 United States geographic areas. In the prospective study, participants were assigned to cohorts based on the clinical history participants reported in a screening survey and a study questionnaire. Recovered participants in ImmuneRACE Cohort 3 were defined by two consecutive negative NP/OP PCR tests, clearance by a healthcare professional, or resolution of symptoms. Mobile phlebotomists in the prospective study collected whole blood, serum and a nasopharyngeal or oropharyngeal swab from every participant. Prospective study participants could optionally give additional blood draws and questionnaires over an approximately 2-month period. Prospective study blood samples were shipped either frozen or at room temperature before DNA extraction. The immunoSEQ Assay, a bias-controlled multiplex PCR, was used to amplify TCRbeta CDR3 regions from genomic DNA. The original pipeline was this. Within the assay, amplification of reference gene primers was used to estimate how many nucleated cells each sample contained. Sequence reads were collapsed and filtered to measure the absolute abundance of every unique TCRbeta CDR3 rearrangement. For each sample, productive Simpson clonality was calculated as the square root of Simpson's diversity index across productive rearrangements. In TCRdb, the immuneACCESS table is reduced to in-frame sequences with V and J assigned. These tables do not hold every clone; where another copy was compared, an unresolved V gene accounts for under half, and the others remain unexplained. The V and J calls and the clone size are those of that table, but D and trimming were determined from the DNA. The table for this sample lists about 220,000 clones; approximately 90% of them were counted only once. Around 2.7% of the sample lies in the top ten.

Trimming at the junction amounts to 3 bases on V and 0 bases on J, and the germline ends lie 12 bases apart. Its CDR3 holds 16 amino acids, cysteine through phenylalanine. The only DNA kept is the CDR3, 48 bases in frame from the first base. CDR1 and CDR2, looked up from the germline V gene (reference sequence), are LNHDA and SQIVND. What the work shows at the level of the full study, not this receptor alone: Clinical and demographic metadata were provided uncurated, with the amount varying by source and participant.

The sequence is built from TRBV19 and TRBJ1-3; a weak D assignment points to TRBD1 (5 bases agree). The sequenced sample was PBMCs or T cells enriched from blood (not recorded which). The source of this sequence is a woman aged 25 to 39 who had recovered from COVID-19. The CDR3 corresponds to CASSIPGRASGNTIYF. The sequenced DNA is TGTGCCAGTAGTATTCCCGGCAGGGCCTCTGGAAACACCATATATTTT.